The present T cell receptor (beta chain) was sequenced within a study of response to subunit inactivated influenza vaccine. Findings and caveats of the study: The study's authors posited that every seasonal influenza vaccination enlists few new T cells.

TCRdb independently ran MiXCR on the RT-PCR reads; one entry per CDR3 protein. Among hundreds of thousands of distinct CDR3 sequences listed, under 9% were seen once. This clonotype was found a few times. Its antigen is unknown. The CDR3 is 14 residues long. CDR1 and CDR2 from the germline V gene are SGHDT and YYEEEE. Trimming shortened V by 0 bases and J by 2 bases, and 8 bases separated the two germline ends. Sample: PBMCs from blood, taken approximately 25 months after vaccination. The TCR originated in a man in his fifties or sixties who received an inactivated influenza vaccine. The chain is built from TRBV5-6 and TRBJ2-5, with D uncertain. DNA of the CDR3: TGTGCCAGCAGCTTGGGTGTGAAGCAAGAGACCCAGTACTTC. Protein: CASSLGVKQETQYF.